Below are 21 T cell receptor beta chains sequenced from a single sample in a study of beta chain features in type 1 diabetes. Expressed TCRB transcripts were sequenced because the isolated RNA had all been reverse transcribed beforehand. TCRdb's copy holds only in-frame clones and misses some; the assay was immunoSEQ multiplex PCR. The sample includes hundreds of thousands of clones, roughly a sixth of them seen just once. Sequenced input: naive CD4+ T cells from blood. These receptors were taken from a young woman in good health.

The J gene is TRBJ1-5, the V gene TRBV6-6; D is ambiguous. The CDR3 loop spans 14 amino acids. CDR1 and CDR2 (germline): MNHNY, SVGAGI (reference sequence). Trimming pared 2 bases from V and 7 bases from J, leaving 12 bases between. The CDR3 coding sequence is TGTGCCAGCAGTTACATACGGGTCCCCCAGCCCCAGCATTTT. Translated, it gives CASSYIRVPQPQHF.

CDR3 residues: CASSLYGGPETQYF. The CDR3, as DNA: TGTGCCAGCAGCTTATATGGGGGGCCAGAGACCCAGTACTTC. The gene calls are TRBV7-9 and TRBJ2-5; D may be TRBD1 or TRBD2 (6 bases each). CDR1 is SEHNR, CDR2 FQNEAQ, per germline (reference sequence). The CDR3 is 14 amino acids. Trimming removed 2 bases at V and 4 bases at J, with 11 bases between. The complete variable domain, with remaining parts taken from reference TRBV7-9 and TRBJ2-5, reads DTGVSQNPRHKITKRGQNVTFRCDPISEHNRLYWYRQTLGQGPEFLTYFQNEAQLEKSRLLSDRFSAERPKGSFSTLEIQRTEQGDSAMYLCASSLYGGPETQYFGPGTRLLVL.

For this clone: Other DNA sequences in the same sample also yield this CDR3. The J gene is TRBJ1-1, the V gene TRBV11-1; tentatively, D is TRBD1 (5 bases). Germline V lookup: CDR1 SGHAT, CDR2 FQDESV (reference sequence). The CDR3 loop spans 13 amino acids. Trimming took 2 bases from V and 2 from J, leaving 6 bases between them. The chain's CDR3 is CASSLQGNTEAFF. DNA of the CDR3: TGTGCCAGCAGCTTACAGGGAAACACTGAAGCTTTCTTT.

The sample holds a few counts of this clone. V is TRBV2 and J is TRBJ2-5; 7 bases fit TRBD2. With 3 bases clipped from V and 5 bases from J, the junction kept 21 bases outside the gene matches. The germline CDR1 and CDR2 sequences are SNHLY and FYNNEI. This CDR3 has 19 residues. CDR3 DNA sequence: TGTGCCAGCAGTGACCCGTTAAGACTAGCAACGTGGGGCTGGGAGACCCAGTACTTC. It encodes CASSDPLRLATWGWETQYF.

The chain joins TRBV7-9 to TRBJ1-1; no definite D call. Trimming shortened V by 5 bases and J by 0 bases, and 10 bases separated the two germline ends. Germline V CDR1 and CDR2: SEHNR, FQNEAQ (reference sequence). The CDR3 extends over 14 amino acids. CDR3 DNA: TGTGCCAGCAGCGGAGGCGGAATGAACACTGAAGCTTTCTTT. Amino acid sequence: CASSGGGMNTEAFF.

This chain uses TRBV27 with TRBJ2-1, with 9 bases lining up with TRBD2. J was trimmed by 5 bases and V by 2 bases; bases with no gene match: 1. The CDR3 covers 14 residues. Germline CDR1 is MNHEY and CDR2 is SMNVEV (reference sequence). CDR3 region: CASSLLAGHNEQFF. The CDR3 bases are TGTGCCAGCAGTTTACTAGCGGGACACAATGAGCAGTTCTTC.

This chain links TRBV7-2 with TRBJ2-7, with 11 bases lining up with TRBD2. Germline trimming cut 5 bases from V and 2 bases from J; bases unmatched to any gene: 5. CDR3 length: 15 residues. In germline, CDR1 is SGHTA, CDR2 FQGNSA. CDR3: CASSPGTSGAYEQYF. The CDR3 DNA is TGTGCCAGCAGCCCCGGGACTAGCGGTGCCTACGAGCAGTACTTC.

Regarding this clone: Because it lacks the conserved phenylalanine or tryptophan at the end, this CDR3 is likely a read error. No DNA is shown, since the ends of the CDR3 on it are uncertain; the CDR3 is the one TCRdb lists. The chain couples TRBV10-3 to TRBJ1-2; TRBD1, the table's D call, was not compared with the DNA. CDR1 is ENHRY, CDR2 SYGVKD, per germline. The CDR3 adds up to 12 amino acids, both ends counted. CDR3 loop: CAISETGTEEIV.

This chain links TRBV4-3 with TRBJ2-3, with D uncertain. Germline CDR1 reads LGHNA; CDR2 reads YSLEER. This CDR3 is built from 14 residues. V shed 2 bases and J shed 4 bases, with 10 bases lying between them. CDR3 loop: CASSQFLSSDTQYF. The CDR3, as DNA: TGCGCCAGCAGCCAATTCTTAAGTTCAGATACGCAGTATTTT.

V gene TRBV6-5 combines with J gene TRBJ2-7; 8 bases are a match to TRBD1. The germline V gene has CDR1 MNHEY and CDR2 SVGAGI. The CDR3 is 14 amino acids. After removal of 6 bases from V and 2 bases from J, the junction contained 6 bases not matched to a gene. CDR3 nucleotide sequence: TGTGCCAGCAGACGACAGGGGCCGCCCTACGAGCAGTACTTC. It translates to CASRRQGPPYEQYF.

This CDR3 reads CASSQVRGREKLFF. The CDR3 nucleotides read TGCGCCAGCAGCCAAGTCAGGGGTCGTGAAAAACTGTTTTTT. The V gene is TRBV4-3, the J gene TRBJ1-4; maybe TRBD1 (6 bases). Germline values: CDR1 LGHNA, CDR2 YSLEER. V was pared by 1 base and J by 7 bases, with 10 bases between. The CDR3 runs 14 residues.

In the case of this clone: The sample has other DNA sequences that encode this CDR3 too. The chain couples TRBV4-2 to TRBJ2-5, with 7 bases fitting TRBD1. CDR1 and CDR2 from the germline V gene are LGHNA and YNFKEQ. J was trimmed by 5 bases and V by 1 base; bases with no gene match: 10. The CDR3 is made up of 16 amino acids. The CDR3 nucleotides are TGTGCCAGCAGCCAAGGGACAGGTCAAAAGGGGGAGACCCAGTACTTC. Encoded protein: CASSQGTGQKGETQYF.

This clone has only a few counts. J is TRBJ2-3 and V is TRBV7-9; no clear D. Looked up from germline, CDR1 is SEHNR and CDR2 is FQNEAQ (reference sequence). The length of the CDR3 is 15 residues. V was shortened by 4 bases and J by 2 bases, with 13 bases between the two germline ends. CDR3 protein: CASSSFDRVTDTQYF. The CDR3 region has the DNA TGTGCCAGCAGCTCGTTTGATCGGGTCACAGATACGCAGTATTTT. The variable domain in full, with the rest retrieved from reference TRBV7-9 and TRBJ2-3, is DTGVSQNPRHKITKRGQNVTFRCDPISEHNRLYWYRQTLGQGPEFLTYFQNEAQLEKSRLLSDRFSAERPKGSFSTLEIQRTEQGDSAMYLCASSSFDRVTDTQYFGPGTRLTVL.

This chain joins TRBV4-3 and TRBJ1-4, with D unresolved. Germline assignment: CDR1 LGHNA and CDR2 YSLEER. V lost 0 bases and J lost 2, with 10 bases in between. The CDR3 spans 16 residues. CDR3 DNA sequence: TGCGCCAGCAGCCAAGAGCCCCAGGCGACTAATGAAAAACTGTTTTTT. This translates into CASSQEPQATNEKLFF.

This clone was seen only a few times. The chain carries TRBV29-1 and TRBJ2-7; 8 nucleotides align to TRBD1. With V trimmed by 5 bases and J by 0 bases, 6 bases remained unmatched. Germline V gene sequence: CDR1 SQVTM, CDR2 ANQGSEA. CDR3 length equals 14 residues. DNA of the CDR3: TGCAGCGTTTCCCGACAGGGGCTCTCCTACGAGCAGTACTTC. This sequence encodes CSVSRQGLSYEQYF.

This chain links TRBV9 with TRBJ2-3; no reliable D call. The V gene's germline CDR1 is SGDLS and CDR2 YYNGEE. CDR3 length equals 13 residues. Trimming removed 1 base from V and 2 bases from J, with 5 bases in between. CDR3 DNA sequence: TGTGCCAGCAGCGTATTGACCACAGATACGCAGTATTTT. This sequence encodes CASSVLTTDTQYF.

CDR3 region: CASSTRSARFAQAAYEQYF. In DNA, the CDR3 is TGTGCCAGCAGTACCCGTTCCGCCCGGTTTGCGCAGGCGGCCTACGAGCAGTACTTC. This chain joins TRBV28 and TRBJ2-7; no definite D call. The CDR3 is 19 amino acids. Germline V CDR1 and CDR2: MDHEN, SYDVKM. V shed 5 bases and J shed 2 bases, with 28 bases lying between them.

Only a few counts were recorded for this clone. The chain is built from TRBV29-1 and TRBJ2-2; D not certain. The CDR3 is 14 amino acids. Trimming cost V 7 bases and J 6 bases, with 18 bases left between them. Per the germline V gene, CDR1 is SQVTM and CDR2 is ANQGSEA. Here the CDR3 reads CSARRTETPGELFF. The CDR3 DNA sequence: TGCAGCGCTCGTCGGACGGAAACCCCCGGGGAGCTGTTTTTT.

The J gene is TRBJ1-1, the V gene TRBV6-6, with unresolved D. The germline gives CDR1 MNHNY, CDR2 SVGAGI (reference sequence). This CDR3 has 16 amino acids. V shed 0 bases and J shed 0 bases, with 11 bases lying between them. The CDR3 protein is CASSYSHTELNTEAFF. Here the CDR3 DNA reads TGTGCCAGCAGTTACTCGCATACGGAATTGAACACTGAAGCTTTCTTT.

This chain joins TRBV28 and TRBJ2-5, with D tentatively TRBD1 or TRBD2 (5 bases each). Germline-derived CDR1 and CDR2 are MDHEN and SYDVKM. The CDR3 has 14 amino acids. Trimming removed 2 bases at V and 1 base at J, with 8 bases between. CDR3 loop: CASSLPGPQETQYF. Written as DNA, the CDR3 is TGTGCCAGCAGTTTACCGGGACCCCAAGAGACCCAGTACTTC. Full variable domain (rest looked up from reference TRBV28 and TRBJ2-5): DVKVTQSSRYLVKRTGEKVFLECVQDMDHENMFWYRQDPGLGLRLIYFSYDVKMKEKGDIPEGYSVSREKKERFSLILESASTNQTSMYLCASSLPGPQETQYFGPGTRLLVL.

The chain couples TRBV7-2 to TRBJ2-2; D gene unclear. This CDR3 is 16 amino acids long. Germline V gene data show CDR1 as SGHTA and CDR2 as FQGNSA. Trimming removed 4 bases from V and 4 bases from J, with 16 bases in between. The CDR3 DNA is TGTGCCAGCAGCTCTTACCGGGCCAAAACCACCGGGGAGCTGTTTTTT. Translating it yields CASSSYRAKTTGELFF.